Below are 24 T cell receptor beta chains sequenced from a single sample in a study of shared clonotypes between healthy human individuals (dated by TCRdb to the early 2020s). Libraries were constructed by the immunoSEQ multiplex PCR assay. TCRdb holds this immuneACCESS table with in-frame rearrangements only. Some clones are missing; in checked studies, unresolved V genes explain under half, and the rest has no known cause. The sample table records about 670,000 clones; roughly 78% of these occur just once. About 1.8% of the sample comes from the top ten. The sequencing sample was made of memory CD4+ T cells sorted from blood. The sample's cell subset or site label, decoded: CD45RA-negative fraction. The source of these receptors is a woman aged 25 to 39 in good health.

This rearrangement joins TRBV28 to TRBJ2-1; D perhaps matches TRBD2 (5 bases). The germline CDR1 and CDR2 sequences are MDHEN and SYDVKM. The CDR3 is 12 amino acids. V lost 8 bases to trimming and J lost 4 bases, with 9 bases between them. The CDR3 coding sequence is TGTGCCAGCGGTAGCGAGTACAATGAGCAGTTCTTC. Its protein product is CASGSEYNEQFF. Full variable domain (remainder filled in from reference TRBV28 and TRBJ2-1): DVKVTQSSRYLVKRTGEKVFLECVQDMDHENMFWYRQDPGLGLRLIYFSYDVKMKEKGDIPEGYSVSREKKERFSLILESASTNQTSMYLCASGSEYNEQFFGPGTRLTVL.

This clone has more than one count but fewer than ten. The chain combines TRBV18 with TRBJ2-7, with 7 bases matching TRBD1. CDR1 KGHSH and CDR2 LQKENI come from the germline V gene. This CDR3 region has 15 residues. The V segment lost 5 bases and the J segment 1 base; nucleotides outside the gene matches: 8. CDR3 DNA: TGTGCCAGCTCAGCTGACAGGGTTAAGTCCTACGAGCAGTACTTC. It is translated as CASSADRVKSYEQYF.

The V call is TRBV5-4, the J call TRBJ2-7, with 7 bases fitting TRBD1. Trimming cost V 5 bases and J 4 bases; bases outside gene matches: 12. Germline CDR1 reads SGHNT; CDR2 reads YYREEE (reference sequence). The CDR3 extends over 15 amino acids. CDR3: CASSSGQVGAYEQYF. The DNA for the CDR3 is TGTGCCAGCAGTTCAGGACAGGTGGGGGCTTACGAGCAGTACTTC.

The V and J genes are TRBV12-1 and TRBJ2-1; whether TRBD2, the table's D call, matches the DNA was not checked. TRBV12-1 is assigned pseudogene status. The CDR3 length is 14 residues. CDR3: CASSIRDCTDEQFF. The CDR3 region has the DNA TGTGCCAGCAGTATCCGGGACTGTACGGATGAGCAGTTCTTC.

V gene TRBV7-9 combines with J gene TRBJ2-5; D is perhaps TRBD1 (5 bases). Trimming took 2 bases from V and 4 from J, leaving 11 bases between them. Germline assignment: CDR1 SEHNR and CDR2 FQNEAQ (reference sequence). This CDR3 contains 14 residues. The CDR3: CASSLKGLGETQYF. The DNA of the CDR3 is TGTGCCAGCAGCTTAAAGGGGTTGGGAGAGACCCAGTACTTC.

This clone was counted only a few times. The CDR3, as DNA: TGCGCCAGCAGCTTGGGTGACTACGGGCCCTACAATGAGCAGTTCTTC. Protein sequence: CASSLGDYGPYNEQFF. The chain carries TRBV5-1 and TRBJ2-1; D may be TRBD2 (5 bases). Germline V gene sequence: CDR1 SGHRS, CDR2 YFSETQ. V was trimmed by 0 bases and J by 2 bases, leaving 12 bases between them. This CDR3 has 16 amino acids.

The chain combines TRBV5-1 with TRBJ2-7; 13 bases agree with TRBD2. The J segment lost 3 bases and the V segment lost 1 base, leaving 4 bases of the junction unmatched. The CDR3 is 16 amino acids. Germline assignment: CDR1 SGHRS and CDR2 YFSETQ. CDR3 residues: CASSLRTSGSDYEQYF. The CDR3 DNA follows: TGCGCCAGCAGCTTGAGGACTAGCGGGAGTGACTACGAGCAGTACTTC. The whole variable domain, filled in from reference TRBV5-1 and TRBJ2-7, reads KAGVTQTPRYLIKTRGQQVTLSCSPISGHRSVSWYQQTPGQGLQFLFEYFSETQRNKGNFPGRFSGRQFSNSRSEMNVSTLELGDSALYLCASSLRTSGSDYEQYFGPGTRLTVT.

This clone has only one observation. The chain is built from TRBV7-2 and TRBJ1-5; the D is unclear. The germline V and J ends were trimmed by 2 bases and 5 bases, with 7 bases remaining between them. From germline, CDR1 is SGHTA and CDR2 FQGNSA. CDR3 length: 13 residues. CDR3 bases: TGTGCCAGCAGCTTATTTGTTGATCAGCCCCAGCATTTT. Protein product: CASSLFVDQPQHF.

This clone turned up a few times. Distinct nucleotide sequences in the sample also encode this CDR3. This sequence joins TRBV6-1 and TRBJ1-5; D unclear. Trimming cost V 4 bases and J 4 bases, with 8 bases left between them. The CDR3 consists of 13 residues. CDR1 and CDR2 from the germline V gene are MNHNS and SASEGT. CDR3 bases: TGTGCCAGCAGTGTAAGCGTTAATCAGCCCCAGCATTTT. Amino acids: CASSVSVNQPQHF.

V gene TRBV29-1 combines with J gene TRBJ1-4; 7 bases agree with TRBD1. Germline assignment: CDR1 SQVTM and CDR2 ANQGSEA. There are 14 residues in the CDR3. V lost 3 bases to trimming and J lost 7 bases; unmatched junction nucleotides: 8. CDR3 sequence: CSVDSTGAREKLFF. As DNA, the CDR3 is TGCAGCGTTGACTCCACAGGGGCTCGTGAAAAACTGTTTTTT.

The chain's CDR3 is CSVSTGRSTGELFF. CDR3 bases: TGCAGCGTTTCGACGGGGCGGTCTACCGGGGAGCTGTTTTTT. The chain joins TRBV29-1 to TRBJ2-2; D is possibly TRBD1 or TRBD2 (5 bases each). The CDR3 is 14 residues long. Trimming took off 5 bases at V and 5 bases at J, with 15 bases between the two ends. Germline CDR1 SQVTM, CDR2 ANQGSEA.

The chain carries TRBV2 and TRBJ1-1, with TRBD1 as a possible D gene (5 bases). Per germline, CDR1 SNHLY and CDR2 FYNNEI. The ends were cut back, 10 bases at V and 4 bases at J, with 19 bases in the middle. This CDR3 has 14 residues. The DNA for the CDR3 is TGTGCCACCTTAAGCCAGGGCGGAGGCACTGAAGCTTTCTTT. Protein sequence: CATLSQGGGTEAFF.

This chain joins TRBV5-4 and TRBJ2-2; no clear D gene. The germline V and J ends were trimmed by 0 bases and 2 bases, with 5 bases remaining between them. CDR3 length equals 14 residues. In germline, CDR1 is SGHNT, CDR2 YYREEE (reference sequence). CDR3 region: CASSLDPNTGELFF. CDR3 bases: TGTGCCAGCAGCTTGGACCCTAACACCGGGGAGCTGTTTTTT.

On this clone itself: A far larger clone is a single base away, which makes a read error likely. The sample contains more than one DNA sequence encoding this CDR3. The rearrangement joins TRBV11-2 to TRBJ2-7; the D is unclear. Germline-derived CDR1 and CDR2 are SGHAT and FQNNGV. The V end lost 3 bases, the J end lost 2 bases, and 5 bases lay between the germline ends. The CDR3 loop spans 12 amino acids. The CDR3 region is CASSLDPYEQYF. In DNA form, the CDR3 reads TGTGCCAGCAGCTTGGACCCCTACGAGCAGTACTTC.

In nucleotides, the CDR3 is TGTGCCAGCAGCTTGGCAACCCGGGAGGGCCTCTACGAGCAGTACTTC. It translates to CASSLATREGLYEQYF. The chain employs TRBV5-8 and TRBJ2-7; 8 nucleotides match TRBD2. Looked up from germline, CDR1 is SGHTS and CDR2 is YDEGEE. Losses at the gene ends were 0 bases for V and 3 bases for J; bases not matched to a gene: 8. There are 16 residues in the CDR3.

V is TRBV6-5 and J is TRBJ1-2; D ambiguous. Germline lookup yields CDR1 MNHEY and CDR2 SVGAGI. Trimming pared 6 bases from V and 2 bases from J, leaving 7 bases between. This CDR3 region has 12 residues. The CDR3 sequence: CASRSGNYGYTF. The CDR3 bases are TGTGCCAGCAGGTCCGGGAACTATGGCTACACCTTC.

This clone was detected only once. The V call is TRBV7-8, the J call TRBJ1-1, with D hard to call. The CDR3 is 16 amino acids. V lost 5 bases and J lost 1, with 17 bases in between. Germline V CDR1 and CDR2: SGHVS, FQNEAQ. The CDR3 sequence is CASSPARRFGNTEAFF. In DNA form, the CDR3 reads TGTGCCAGCAGCCCCGCTAGACGGTTCGGGAACACTGAAGCTTTCTTT.

V is TRBV10-1 and J is TRBJ2-5; D is unresolved. The V end was cut by 0 bases, the J end by 2 bases, with 7 bases between. The CDR3 runs to 14 residues. Per germline, CDR1 WNHNN and CDR2 SYGVQD (reference sequence). The CDR3 region is CASSESGGQETQYF. The CDR3 DNA reads TGCGCCAGCAGTGAGTCTGGTGGACAAGAGACCCAGTACTTC.

This clone came up a few times. The V and J genes are TRBV10-1 and TRBJ2-1; D not resolved. With 8 bases removed from V and 7 bases from J, the gap between germline ends came to 12 bases. The CDR3 extends over 12 amino acids. CDR1 and CDR2 (germline): WNHNN, SYGVQD (reference sequence). The CDR3 DNA reads as TGCGCCAGCGGAGACCAGTGGAATGAGCAGTTCTTC. It translates to CASGDQWNEQFF.

This chain links TRBV18 with TRBJ2-3; D call uncertain. Germline loops: CDR1 KGHSH, CDR2 LQKENI. The CDR3 extends over 14 amino acids. Trimming shortened V by 3 bases and J by 3 bases, and 10 bases separated the two germline ends. The DNA for the CDR3 is TGTGCCAGCTCACCTGCCTGGTCGACAGATACGCAGTATTTT. Protein product: CASSPAWSTDTQYF.

In the case of this clone: Germline is not matched at one junction end, which may reflect a read error. The rearrangement uses TRBV5-1 and TRBJ1-4; 9 bases match TRBD1. The germline V gene has CDR1 SGHRS and CDR2 YFSETQ. This CDR3 spans 16 amino acids. The CDR3 nucleotides read TGCGCCAGCCGCTTGTTTTCGGGACAGGGTCTTGAAAAACTGTTTTTT. Translated: CASRLFSGQGLEKLFF.

In its sample, this clone was seen a few times. The J gene is TRBJ2-2, the V gene TRBV5-1, with 11 bases lining up with TRBD2. Germline CDR1 is SGHRS and CDR2 is YFSETQ. This CDR3 spans 16 amino acids. The V gene end was trimmed by 0 bases and the J gene end by 5 bases; junction bases not matched to a gene: 3. CDR3: CASSLGASGRTGELFF. The CDR3 DNA is TGCGCCAGCAGCTTGGGTGCTAGCGGGAGGACCGGGGAGCTGTTTTTT. Full variable domain (outside the CDR3, taken from reference TRBV5-1 and TRBJ2-2): KAGVTQTPRYLIKTRGQQVTLSCSPISGHRSVSWYQQTPGQGLQFLFEYFSETQRNKGNFPGRFSGRQFSNSRSEMNVSTLELGDSALYLCASSLGASGRTGELFFGEGSRLTVL.

The V call is TRBV7-2, the J call TRBJ2-3, with 7 nucleotides matching TRBD1. Germline-derived CDR1 and CDR2 are SGHTA and FQGNSA. This CDR3 region has 12 residues. V dropped 8 bases and J dropped 6; count of bases not matched to a gene: 5. CDR3 amino acids: CASGDSHDTQYF. The CDR3 DNA reads TGTGCCAGCGGGGACAGTCACGATACGCAGTATTTT.

This chain links TRBV11-2 with TRBJ2-7; maybe TRBD1 (6 bases). Trimming cost V 5 bases and J 2 bases, with 10 bases left between them. The CDR3 spans 13 residues. The germline V gene has CDR1 SGHAT and CDR2 FQNNGV. The CDR3, as DNA: TGTGCCAGCAGCCAGGACAGACCCTACGAGCAGTACTTC. Amino acid sequence: CASSQDRPYEQYF.